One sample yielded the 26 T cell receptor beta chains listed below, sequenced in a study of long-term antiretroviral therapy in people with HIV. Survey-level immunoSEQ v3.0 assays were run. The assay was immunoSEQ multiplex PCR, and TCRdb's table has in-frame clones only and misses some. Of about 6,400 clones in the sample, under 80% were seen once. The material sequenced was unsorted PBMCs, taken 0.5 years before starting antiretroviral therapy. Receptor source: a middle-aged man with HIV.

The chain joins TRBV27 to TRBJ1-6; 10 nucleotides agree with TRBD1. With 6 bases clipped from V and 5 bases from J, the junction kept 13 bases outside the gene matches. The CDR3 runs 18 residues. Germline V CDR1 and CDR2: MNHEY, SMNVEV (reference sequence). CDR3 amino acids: CASRYHRDRGFHNSPLHF. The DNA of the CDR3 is TGTGCCAGCAGATACCACCGGGACAGGGGATTCCATAATTCACCCCTCCACTTT.

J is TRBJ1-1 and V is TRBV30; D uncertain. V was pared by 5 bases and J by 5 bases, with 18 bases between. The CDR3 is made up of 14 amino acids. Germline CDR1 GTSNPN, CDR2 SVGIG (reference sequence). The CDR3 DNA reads TGTGCCTGGGACACCACCAATAGAGGAACTGAAGCTTTCTTT. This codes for CAWDTTNRGTEAFF.

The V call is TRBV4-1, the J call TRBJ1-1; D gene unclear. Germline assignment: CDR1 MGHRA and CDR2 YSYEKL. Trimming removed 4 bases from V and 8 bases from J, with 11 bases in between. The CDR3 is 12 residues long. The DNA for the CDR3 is TGCGCCAGCAGCCTCGGCAGTGCGGAAGCTTTCTTT. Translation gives CASSLGSAEAFF.

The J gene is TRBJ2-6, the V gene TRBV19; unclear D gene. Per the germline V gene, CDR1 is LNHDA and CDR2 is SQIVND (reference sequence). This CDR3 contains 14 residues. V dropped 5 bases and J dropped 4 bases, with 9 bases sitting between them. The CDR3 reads CASSSTSGANVLTF. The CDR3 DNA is TGTGCCAGTAGTTCGACATCCGGGGCCAACGTCCTGACTTTC.

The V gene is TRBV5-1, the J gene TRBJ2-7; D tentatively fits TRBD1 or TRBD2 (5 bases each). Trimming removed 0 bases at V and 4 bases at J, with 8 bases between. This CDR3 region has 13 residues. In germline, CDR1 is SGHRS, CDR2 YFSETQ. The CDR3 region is CASSLDGGYEQYF. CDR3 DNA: TGCGCCAGCAGCTTGGATGGGGGTTACGAGCAGTACTTC.

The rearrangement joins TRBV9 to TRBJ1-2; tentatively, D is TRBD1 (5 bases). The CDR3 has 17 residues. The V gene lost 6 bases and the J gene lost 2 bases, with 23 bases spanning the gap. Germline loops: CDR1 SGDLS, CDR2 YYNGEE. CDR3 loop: CASTKTGGDLLNYGYTF. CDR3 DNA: TGTGCCAGCACCAAAACGGGGGGTGACTTGTTGAACTATGGCTACACCTTC.

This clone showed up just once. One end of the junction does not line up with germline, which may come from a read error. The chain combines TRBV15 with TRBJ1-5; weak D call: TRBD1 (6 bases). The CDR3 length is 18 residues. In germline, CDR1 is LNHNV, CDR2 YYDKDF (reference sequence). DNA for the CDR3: TGTGCCACCAGCCGAGACACTCCGGGACATTTGAGCAATCAGCCCCAGCATTTT. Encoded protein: CATSRDTPGHLSNQPQHF. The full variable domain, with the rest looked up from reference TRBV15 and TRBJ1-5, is DAMVIQNPRYQVTQFGKPVTLSCSQTLNHNVMYWYQQKSSQAPKLLFHYYDKDFNNEADTPDNFQSRRPNTSFCFLDIRSPGLGDTAMYLCATSRDTPGHLSNQPQHFGDGTRLSIL.

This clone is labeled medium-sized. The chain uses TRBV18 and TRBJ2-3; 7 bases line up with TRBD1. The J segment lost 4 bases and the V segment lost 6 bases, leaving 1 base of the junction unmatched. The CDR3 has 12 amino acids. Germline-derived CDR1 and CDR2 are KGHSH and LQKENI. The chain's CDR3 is CASSDRPDTQYF. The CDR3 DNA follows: TGTGCCAGCTCGGACAGGCCAGATACGCAGTATTTT.

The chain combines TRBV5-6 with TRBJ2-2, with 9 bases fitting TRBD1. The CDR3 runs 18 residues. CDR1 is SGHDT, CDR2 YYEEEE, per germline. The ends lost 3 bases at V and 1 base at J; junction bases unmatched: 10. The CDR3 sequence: CASSSPIRTGVNTGELFF. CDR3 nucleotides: TGTGCCAGCAGCTCCCCGATTCGGACAGGGGTGAACACCGGGGAGCTGTTTTTT.

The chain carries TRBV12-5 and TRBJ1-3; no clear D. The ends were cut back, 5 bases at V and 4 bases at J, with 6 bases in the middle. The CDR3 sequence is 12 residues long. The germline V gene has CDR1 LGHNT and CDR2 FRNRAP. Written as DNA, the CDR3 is TGTGCTAGTGGTACGTTAGGAAACACCATATATTTT. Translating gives CASGTLGNTIYF.

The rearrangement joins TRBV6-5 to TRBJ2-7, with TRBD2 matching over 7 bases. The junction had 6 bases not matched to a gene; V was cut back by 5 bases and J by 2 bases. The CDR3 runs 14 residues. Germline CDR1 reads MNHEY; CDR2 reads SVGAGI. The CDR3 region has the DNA TGTGCCAGCAGTCGATCCAGCGGGGCCTACGAGCAGTACTTC. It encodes CASSRSSGAYEQYF.

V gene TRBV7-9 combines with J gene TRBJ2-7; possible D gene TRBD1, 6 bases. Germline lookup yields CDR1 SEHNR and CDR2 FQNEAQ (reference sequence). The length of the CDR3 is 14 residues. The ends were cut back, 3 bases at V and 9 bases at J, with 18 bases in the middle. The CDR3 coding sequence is TGTGCCAGCAGCTTGCCCGGACAGCGTCAAGGGCAGTACTTC. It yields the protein CASSLPGQRQGQYF.

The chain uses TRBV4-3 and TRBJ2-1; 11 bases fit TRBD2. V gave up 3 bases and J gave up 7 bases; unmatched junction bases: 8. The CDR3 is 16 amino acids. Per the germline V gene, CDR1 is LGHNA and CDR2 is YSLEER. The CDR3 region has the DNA TGCGCCAGCAGCCACCGCCTAGCGGGGGGCGAAAATGAGCAGTTCTTC. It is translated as CASSHRLAGGENEQFF.

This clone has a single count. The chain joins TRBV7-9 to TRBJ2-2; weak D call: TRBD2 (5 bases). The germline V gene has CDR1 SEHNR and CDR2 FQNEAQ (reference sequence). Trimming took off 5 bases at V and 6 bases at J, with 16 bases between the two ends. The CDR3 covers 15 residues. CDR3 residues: CASSPPLRESGELFF. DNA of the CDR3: TGTGCCAGCAGCCCTCCCCTAAGGGAGTCCGGGGAGCTGTTTTTT.

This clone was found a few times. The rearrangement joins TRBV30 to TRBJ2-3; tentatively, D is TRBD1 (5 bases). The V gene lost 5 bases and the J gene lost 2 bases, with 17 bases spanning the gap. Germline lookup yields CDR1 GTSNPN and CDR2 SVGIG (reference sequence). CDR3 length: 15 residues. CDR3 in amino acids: CAWVPDSFPTDTQYF. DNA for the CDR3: TGTGCCTGGGTCCCCGACAGCTTTCCCACAGATACGCAGTATTTT.

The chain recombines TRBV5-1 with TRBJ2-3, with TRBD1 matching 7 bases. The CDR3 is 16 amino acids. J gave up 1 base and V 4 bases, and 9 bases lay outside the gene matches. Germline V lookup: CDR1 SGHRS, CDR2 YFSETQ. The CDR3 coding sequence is TGCGCCAGCAGCCCCACTACAGGGGTGGGCACAGATACGCAGTATTTT. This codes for CASSPTTGVGTDTQYF.

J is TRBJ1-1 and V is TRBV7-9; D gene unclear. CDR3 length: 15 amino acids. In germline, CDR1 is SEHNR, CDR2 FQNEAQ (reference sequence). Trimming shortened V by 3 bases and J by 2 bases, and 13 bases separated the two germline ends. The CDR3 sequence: CASSFVKSINTEAFF. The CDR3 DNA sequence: TGTGCCAGCAGCTTCGTTAAGTCAATTAACACTGAAGCTTTCTTT.

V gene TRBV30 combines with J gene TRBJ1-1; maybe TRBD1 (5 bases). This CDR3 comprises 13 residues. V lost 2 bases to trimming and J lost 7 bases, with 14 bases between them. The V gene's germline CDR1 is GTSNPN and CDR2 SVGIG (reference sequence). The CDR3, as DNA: TGTGCCTGGAGTTCCGGGGACGGCAGTGAAGCTTTCTTT. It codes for CAWSSGDGSEAFF.

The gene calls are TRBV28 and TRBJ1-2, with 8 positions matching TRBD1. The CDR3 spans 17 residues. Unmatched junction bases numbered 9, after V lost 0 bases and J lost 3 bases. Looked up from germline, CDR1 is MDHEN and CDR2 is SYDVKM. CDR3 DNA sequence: TGTGCCAGCAGTTTATGGGCAGGGGGCGGTCTGGACTATGGCTACACCTTC. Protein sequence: CASSLWAGGGLDYGYTF.

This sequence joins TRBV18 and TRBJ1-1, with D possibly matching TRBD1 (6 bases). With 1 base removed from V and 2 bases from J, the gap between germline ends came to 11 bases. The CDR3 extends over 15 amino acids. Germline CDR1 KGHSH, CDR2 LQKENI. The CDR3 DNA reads TGTGCCAGCTCACCACAGGGGGGATTCAACACTGAAGCTTTCTTT. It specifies CASSPQGGFNTEAFF.

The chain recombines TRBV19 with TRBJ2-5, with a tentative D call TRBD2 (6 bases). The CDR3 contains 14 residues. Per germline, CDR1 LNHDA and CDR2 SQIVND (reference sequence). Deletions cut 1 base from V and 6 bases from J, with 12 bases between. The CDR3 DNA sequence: TGTGCCAGTAGTATAGGTGCGGGATTTCAGACCCAGTACTTC. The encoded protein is CASSIGAGFQTQYF.

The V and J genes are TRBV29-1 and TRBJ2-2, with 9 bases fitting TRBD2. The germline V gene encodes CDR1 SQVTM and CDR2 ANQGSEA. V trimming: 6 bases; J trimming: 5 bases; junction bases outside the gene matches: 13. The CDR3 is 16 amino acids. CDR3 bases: TGCAGCGTAGCCGGGACTAGCCCCTTTTTTACCGGGGAGCTGTTTTTT. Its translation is CSVAGTSPFFTGELFF.

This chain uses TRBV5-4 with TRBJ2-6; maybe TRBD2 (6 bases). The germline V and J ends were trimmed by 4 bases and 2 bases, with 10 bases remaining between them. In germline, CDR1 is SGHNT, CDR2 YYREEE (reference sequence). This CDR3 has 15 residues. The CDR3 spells CASSQTSAGANVLTF. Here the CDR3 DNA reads TGTGCCAGCAGCCAGACTAGTGCTGGGGCCAACGTCCTGACTTTC.

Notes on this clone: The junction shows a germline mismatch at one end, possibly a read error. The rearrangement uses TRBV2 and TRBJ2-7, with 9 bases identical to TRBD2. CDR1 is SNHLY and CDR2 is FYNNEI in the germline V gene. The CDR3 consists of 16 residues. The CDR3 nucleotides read TGTGCCAGCCGTGAAGCAGCGGGGGGTGCCACCTACGAGCAGTACTTC. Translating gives CASREAAGGATYEQYF.

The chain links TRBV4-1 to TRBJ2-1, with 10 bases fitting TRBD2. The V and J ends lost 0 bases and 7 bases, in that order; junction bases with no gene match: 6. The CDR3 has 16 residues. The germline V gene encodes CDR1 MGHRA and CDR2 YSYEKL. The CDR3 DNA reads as TGCGCCAGCAGCCAAGAAACAGCGGGGGGGCGGAATGAGCAGTTCTTC. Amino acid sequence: CASSQETAGGRNEQFF.

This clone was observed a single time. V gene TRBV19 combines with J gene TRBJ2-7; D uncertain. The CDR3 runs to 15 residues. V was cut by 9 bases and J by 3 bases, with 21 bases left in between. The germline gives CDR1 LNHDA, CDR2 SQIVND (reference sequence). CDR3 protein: CASNENPGRLYEQYF. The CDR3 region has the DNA TGTGCCAGCAATGAAAATCCGGGTCGCCTCTACGAGCAGTACTTC.